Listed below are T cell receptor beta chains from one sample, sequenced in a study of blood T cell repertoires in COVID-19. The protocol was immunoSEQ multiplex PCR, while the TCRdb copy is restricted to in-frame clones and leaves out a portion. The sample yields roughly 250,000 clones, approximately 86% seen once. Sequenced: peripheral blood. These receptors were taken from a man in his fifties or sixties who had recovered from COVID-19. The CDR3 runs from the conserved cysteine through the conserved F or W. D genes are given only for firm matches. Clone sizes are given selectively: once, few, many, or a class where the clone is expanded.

CATSDQRGPNTDTQYF,TRBD1,TRBV24-1,TRBJ2-3,-
CSASRAGTYEQYF,-,TRBV20-1,TRBJ2-7,few
CASQGPLRSDEQFF,-,TRBV4-1,TRBJ2-1,-
CAWSVTLGTGELFF,-,TRBV30,TRBJ2-2,-
CASSLRDRGSPLHF,TRBD1,TRBV5-1,TRBJ1-6,-
CASSPSEKLFF,-,TRBV7-9,TRBJ1-4,-
CASKGFLSRSEAFF,-,TRBV6-5,TRBJ1-1,-
CASSPGDRYGYTF,-,TRBV6-5,TRBJ1-2,-
CASSEGRGGSNEQFF,TRBD2,TRBV6-1,TRBJ2-1,-
CASSSGENEQYF,-,TRBV5-4,TRBJ2-7,-
CASSQTFGQFYGYTF,-,TRBV4-1,TRBJ1-2,-
CASSLSGQGNYGYTF,TRBD1,TRBV3-1/TRBV3-2,TRBJ1-2,once
CASSINQNKNEQYF,-,TRBV19,TRBJ2-7,-
CASSDPGQSYGYTF,TRBD1,TRBV6-1,TRBJ1-2,-
CASSPRGTTRNDTANYGYTF,-,TRBV18,TRBJ1-2,-
CATSGDRVYNTGELFF,TRBD1,TRBV15,TRBJ2-2,few
CASSYGQGGTEAFF,TRBD1,TRBV5-1,TRBJ1-1,-
CASSLHRATGKTEAFF,-,TRBV3-1/TRBV3-2,TRBJ1-1,-
CASSSTYNEKLFF,-,TRBV19,TRBJ1-4,-
CASSSGQHNIQYF,-,TRBV7-9,TRBJ2-4,few
CASSPRTGLMNTEAFF,TRBD1,TRBV5-5,TRBJ1-1,-
CATHGGFNYGYTF,-,TRBV6-5,TRBJ1-2,-
CASSQDFVGLGQPQHF,-,TRBV4-2,TRBJ1-5,-
CASSYPGADTQYF,-,TRBV7-9,TRBJ2-3,-
CASSLGRDSNTEAFF,TRBD1,TRBV5-4,TRBJ1-1,-
CASSKGGGARENEKLFF,-,TRBV21-1,TRBJ1-4,-
CASSQLSWEGSSYNEQFF,-,TRBV14,TRBJ2-1,-
CASSLAGQVNTEAFF,TRBD1,TRBV5-5,TRBJ1-1,-
CASSGGEGGEQFF,TRBD2,TRBV2,TRBJ2-1,-
CASSERSGSPYGYTF,-,TRBV6-1,TRBJ1-2,-
CASTRLGLNYGYTF,-,TRBV6-6,TRBJ1-2,-
CASSLLTGVGYGYTF,-,TRBV5-6,TRBJ1-2,once
CASSLRTGTYNEQFF,TRBD1,TRBV7-8,TRBJ2-1,-
CASSLVAGGRNEQFF,TRBD2,TRBV7-2,TRBJ2-1,-
CASSLRGQTTDTQYF,-,TRBV5-1,TRBJ2-3,-
CASSSGDAKNIQYF,TRBD2,TRBV19,TRBJ2-4,-
CASSDPNRGIQQPQHF,TRBD1,TRBV6-1,TRBJ1-5,once
CSASAQINAEAFF,-,TRBV20-1,TRBJ1-1,-